These 15 T cell receptor beta chains came from one sample sequenced in a study of blood T cell repertoires in COVID-19. TCRdb's copy holds only in-frame clones and misses some; the assay was immunoSEQ multiplex PCR. The sample records about 310,000 clones, nearly 90% being singletons. The sample was peripheral blood. All receptors derive from a woman aged 40 to 49 with COVID-19, enrolled during active disease.

This clone occurred once. The chain carries TRBV5-4 and TRBJ2-1; D unclear. The CDR3 totals 17 residues. Germline CDR1 reads SGHNT; CDR2 reads YYREEE (reference sequence). Trimming left V 3 bases short and J 4 bases short, with 20 bases between. As DNA, the CDR3 is TGTGCCAGCAGCTCGGATTTCCAGGTGAGCCTTTACAATGAGCAGTTCTTC. The encoded protein is CASSSDFQVSLYNEQFF.

The rearrangement uses TRBV10-3 and TRBJ1-2; unclear D gene. Germline V gene sequence: CDR1 ENHRY, CDR2 SYGVKD. Trimming left V 0 bases short and J 5 bases short, with 7 bases between. The CDR3 is 13 residues long. CDR3 sequence: CAISESTGYGYTF. For the CDR3, the DNA is TGTGCCATCAGTGAGTCAACGGGATATGGCTACACCTTC.

This chain connects TRBV9 to TRBJ2-7; D may be TRBD2 (5 bases). This CDR3 has 13 residues. Trimming removed 4 bases from V and 4 bases from J, with 12 bases in between. CDR1 SGDLS and CDR2 YYNGEE come from the germline V gene. CDR3 bases: TGTGCCAGCAGCCGGGATCCGGGATACGAGCAGTACTTC. This translates into CASSRDPGYEQYF.

This rearrangement joins TRBV27 to TRBJ2-2, with TRBD2 matching over 8 bases. This CDR3 contains 18 residues. V dropped 0 bases and J dropped 2; count of bases not matched to a gene: 8. Germline values: CDR1 MNHEY, CDR2 SMNVEV (reference sequence). Written as DNA, the CDR3 is TGTGCCAGCAGTTTATCGATTCGCGGGGGGATTAACACCGGGGAGCTGTTTTTT. This gives the protein CASSLSIRGGINTGELFF.

The chain is built from TRBV5-7 and TRBJ2-3; D possibly corresponds to TRBD1 (6 bases). TRBV5-7 is designated an ORF whose function remains uncertain. This CDR3 has 18 amino acids. Trimming stripped 4 bases from V and 1 base from J, with 22 bases between. This CDR3 reads CASSLTGTSPMGTDTQYF. CDR3 nucleotides: TGTGCCAGCAGCCTTACCGGGACATCACCTATGGGCACAGATACGCAGTATTTT.

A note on this clone: The germline gene is not matched at one end of the junction; a read error may be the cause. The gene calls are TRBV7-7 and TRBJ1-3, with 8 bases aligning to TRBD1. The CDR3 has 13 residues. Germline CDR1 and CDR2: SSHAT and FNYEAQ (reference sequence). Here the CDR3 DNA reads TGTGCTAGCAGCCTCGACAGGGGCGACACCATATATTTT. Its protein product is CASSLDRGDTIYF.

This chain connects TRBV4-2 to TRBJ1-5, with D maybe TRBD1 (5 bases). From germline, CDR1 is LGHNA and CDR2 YNFKEQ. This CDR3 spans 16 amino acids. Trimming shortened V by 4 bases and J by 0 bases, and 13 bases separated the two germline ends. CDR3 amino acids: CASSLRGGDSNQPQHF. The CDR3 nucleotides read TGTGCCAGCAGCCTACGGGGAGGGGATAGCAATCAGCCCCAGCATTTT.

J is TRBJ2-7 and V is TRBV4-3, with D perhaps matching TRBD2 (6 bases). Germline V lookup: CDR1 LGHNA, CDR2 YSLEER. V was clipped by 5 bases and J by 0 bases, with 11 bases between them. The CDR3 consists of 14 residues. The DNA for the CDR3 is TGCGCCAGCAGCGCGCGGGGTTCCTCCTACGAGCAGTACTTC. It codes for CASSARGSSYEQYF.

The chain is built from TRBV12-5 and TRBJ2-2; TRBD2 aligns across 12 bases. The CDR3 extends over 17 amino acids. V was clipped by 5 bases and J by 8 bases; unmatched bases: 12. CDR1 LGHNT and CDR2 FRNRAP come from the germline V gene. CDR3 residues: CASGLRGLAGGAGELFF. The CDR3 DNA reads TGTGCTAGTGGTCTACGGGGACTAGCGGGTGGCGCAGGGGAGCTGTTTTTT.

The chain is built from TRBV19 and TRBJ1-5; D gene unclear. Per the germline V gene, CDR1 is LNHDA and CDR2 is SQIVND (reference sequence). This CDR3 has 13 amino acids. The germline V and J ends were trimmed by 5 bases and 6 bases, with 11 bases remaining between them. CDR3 in DNA: TGTGCCAGTAGTCCGGACTGGGGTCAGCCCCAGCATTTT. Protein sequence: CASSPDWGQPQHF. The whole variable domain, filled in from reference TRBV19 and TRBJ1-5, reads DGGITQSPKYLFRKEGQNVTLSCEQNLNHDAMYWYRQDPGQGLRLIYYSQIVNDFQKGDIAEGYSVSREKKESFPLTVTSAQKNPTAFYLCASSPDWGQPQHFGDGTRLSIL.

The chain couples TRBV12-3 or TRBV12-4 to TRBJ1-2; no firm D call. The CDR3 covers 13 residues. The V gene lost 7 bases and the J gene lost 3 bases, with 12 bases spanning the gap. The CDR3 bases are TGTGCCAGCAAAGTAGCTCCGGACTATGGCTACACCTTC. It encodes CASKVAPDYGYTF.

V usage is TRBV28 and J usage is TRBJ1-2; 9 nucleotides line up with TRBD1. The CDR3 length is 18 residues. CDR1 and CDR2 from the germline V gene are MDHEN and SYDVKM. V was clipped by 3 bases and J by 1 base; unmatched bases: 12. The DNA of the CDR3 is TGTGCCAGCAGTTTCGGTAGTTGGACAGGGGAAGTTAACTATGGCTACACCTTC. This encodes CASSFGSWTGEVNYGYTF.

V and J are TRBV6-4 and TRBJ2-3; the match to TRBD1 covers 7 bases. Germline trimming cut 3 bases from V and 3 bases from J; bases unmatched to any gene: 0. Germline CDR1 reads MRHNA; CDR2 reads SNTAGT. This CDR3 has 13 residues. CDR3: CASSETGTDTQYF. The CDR3, as DNA: TGTGCCAGCAGTGAGACAGGGACAGATACGCAGTATTTT.

The chain uses TRBV28 and TRBJ2-7; D ambiguous. CDR1 and CDR2 (germline): MDHEN, SYDVKM. The V end lost 2 bases, the J end lost 4 bases, and 9 bases lay between the germline ends. CDR3 length: 13 residues. The CDR3 loop reads CASSLSALYEQYF. DNA of the CDR3: TGTGCCAGCAGTTTAAGCGCCCTTTACGAGCAGTACTTC. The full variable domain, completed using reference TRBV28 and TRBJ2-7, is DVKVTQSSRYLVKRTGEKVFLECVQDMDHENMFWYRQDPGLGLRLIYFSYDVKMKEKGDIPEGYSVSREKKERFSLILESASTNQTSMYLCASSLSALYEQYFGPGTRLTVT.

The CDR3 DNA reads TGTGCCAGCAGCCGACAGGGCTCGGGTCAGCCCCAGCATTTT. Translation gives CASSRQGSGQPQHF. The chain joins TRBV5-6 to TRBJ1-5; 7 bases are a match to TRBD1. CDR1 is SGHDT, CDR2 YYEEEE, per germline. The CDR3 totals 14 residues. With V trimmed by 4 bases and J by 6 bases, 7 bases remained unmatched.